A selection of T cell receptor beta chains follows, all from one sample in a study of OX40 agonist ivuxolimab in advanced cancers. Sequenced by immunoSEQ multiplex PCR; TCRdb stores in-frame clones only, minus some. Of about 82,000 clones listed, 85% are singletons. The sequences come from CD4+ or CD8+ T cells sorted from blood, collected in a trial of the OX40 agonist ivuxolimab. These receptors all stem from an adult with an advanced solid tumor such as melanoma, head and neck, liver or kidney cancer. The CDR3 runs from the conserved cysteine through the conserved F or W. D genes are given only for firm matches. For some rows the clone size is stated as once, few or many, or as a class when expanded; others skip it.

d_gene,j_gene,v_gene,abundance,CDR3aa,CDR3nt
-,TRBJ2-5,TRBV4-2,-,CASSQGGGETQYF,TGTGCCAGCAGCCAAGGAGGCGGGGAGACCCAGTACTTC
-,TRBJ1-2,TRBV5-6,-,CASSLGAGNYGYTF,TGTGCCAGCAGCTTGGGGGCGGGTAACTATGGCTACACCTTC
-,TRBJ1-1,TRBV6-1,-,CASSASPVGTEAFF,TGTGCCAGCAGTGCCTCGCCTGTGGGGACTGAAGCTTTCTTT
-,TRBJ1-4,TRBV6-6,-,CASSYHQSPLFF,TGTGCCAGCAGTTACCATCAGTCCCCGCTGTTTTTT
TRBD1,TRBJ1-4,TRBV6-6,-,CASSRDRVSEKLFF,TGTGCCAGCAGCCGAGACAGGGTGAGCGAAAAACTGTTTTTT
-,TRBJ1-2,TRBV18,-,CASSTAGEGYTF,TGTGCCAGCTCTACAGCGGGGGAAGGCTACACCTTC
-,TRBJ1-5,TRBV28,-,CASSFGRLGTWGADNQPQHF,TGTGCCAGCAGTTTTGGGCGACTAGGGACATGGGGCGCCGACAATCAGCCCCAGCATTTT
-,TRBJ2-5,TRBV30,-,CAWSLTGETQYF,TGTGCCTGGAGCCTTACCGGAGAGACCCAGTACTTC
TRBD2,TRBJ2-2,TRBV19,-,CASNFGGVDTGELFF,TGTGCCAGTAACTTCGGGGGGGTGGACACCGGGGAGCTGTTTTTT
TRBD2,TRBJ2-3,TRBV5-4,once,CASSLGYASGGADTQYF,TGTGCCAGCAGCTTGGGGTACGCTAGCGGGGGCGCAGATACGCAGTATTTT
-,TRBJ2-2,TRBV5-4,-,CASSPTVGNAGELFF,TGTGCCAGCAGCCCGACGGTGGGGAATGCCGGGGAGCTGTTTTTT
-,TRBJ2-5,TRBV20-1,-,CSARGETQYF,TGCAGTGCTAGGGGCGAGACCCAGTACTTC
-,TRBJ2-6,TRBV30,few,CAWSADHRDSGANVLTF,TGTGCCTGGAGTGCGGATCACAGGGATTCTGGGGCCAACGTCCTGACTTTC
TRBD1,TRBJ2-2,TRBV30,-,CAGQGQYSGELFF,TGTGCCGGCCAGGGACAGTACTCCGGGGAGCTGTTTTTT
-,TRBJ2-5,TRBV7-7,-,CASSPGTRAAETQYF,TGTGCCAGCAGCCCCGGGACTCGGGCGGCAGAGACCCAGTACTTC
-,TRBJ1-3,TRBV19,-,CASSREHGNTIYF,TGTGCCAGTAGTCGGGAACACGGAAACACCATATATTTT
-,TRBJ2-7,TRBV6-1,-,CASSLAPLGVHEQYF,TGTGCCAGCAGTTTAGCCCCCCTAGGGGTCCACGAGCAGTACTTC
-,TRBJ2-5,TRBV7-9,-,CASSSRTEGETQYF,TGTGCCAGCAGCTCCCGAACGGAGGGAGAGACCCAGTACTTC
-,TRBJ1-5,TRBV6-1,-,CASSPWYGVGQPQHF,TGTGCCAGCAGTCCCTGGTATGGGGTGGGTCAGCCCCAGCATTTT
TRBD1,TRBJ1-2,TRBV5-6,-,CASSPATGTNYGYTF,TGTGCCAGCAGCCCCGCGACAGGGACTAACTATGGCTACACCTTC
-,TRBJ2-3,TRBV5-4,-,CASSNRGYTDTQYF,TGTGCCAGCAGCAACCGGGGTTACACAGATACGCAGTATTTT
-,TRBJ1-2,TRBV5-1,-,CASSLAGHGYTF,TGCGCCAGCAGCTTGGCGGGGCATGGCTACACCTTC
TRBD2,TRBJ2-3,TRBV5-4,-,CASSASGGGTDTQYF,TGTGCCAGCAGCGCTAGCGGGGGCGGCACAGATACGCAGTATTTT
TRBD2,TRBJ2-5,TRBV2,-,CASSAGTSGGTGETQYF,TGTGCCAGCAGTGCTGGGACTAGCGGGGGCACCGGGGAGACCCAGTACTTC
-,TRBJ1-3,TRBV5-5,-,CASTVDLSGNTIYF,TGTGCCAGCACCGTGGACCTTTCTGGAAACACCATATATTTT
-,TRBJ1-1,TRBV11-1,-,CASSLDPGRTEAFF,TGTGCCAGCAGCTTAGACCCAGGACGGACTGAAGCTTTCTTT
TRBD2,TRBJ2-3,TRBV27,-,CASSFGGAGTDTQYF,TGTGCCAGCAGTTTCGGGGGGGCCGGCACAGATACGCAGTATTTT
TRBD1,TRBJ2-5,TRBV7-2,-,CASTSTGGVQETQYF,TGTGCCAGCACCTCAACAGGGGGAGTACAAGAGACCCAGTACTTC
TRBD1,TRBJ1-6,TRBV18,-,CASSPGTGPSPLHF,TGTGCCAGCTCACCCGGGACAGGGCCCTCACCCCTCCACTTT
-,TRBJ2-1,TRBV19,-,CASSINNEQFF,TGTGCCAGTAGTATTAACAATGAGCAGTTCTTC
TRBD1,TRBJ1-2,TRBV2,-,CASRLTGGMSGYTF,TGTGCCAGCAGGTTGACAGGGGGCATGAGTGGCTACACCTTC
-,TRBJ1-5,TRBV30,-,CAWSRGIRSNQPQHF,TGTGCCTGGAGTCGGGGGATAAGGAGCAATCAGCCCCAGCATTTT
-,TRBJ2-3,TRBV27,-,CATKRDGTDTQYF,TGTGCCACCAAAAGGGACGGAACAGATACGCAGTATTTT
-,TRBJ2-5,TRBV19,-,CASRSTATQETQYF,TGTGCCAGTAGAAGTACCGCAACCCAAGAGACCCAGTACTTC
-,TRBJ2-3,TRBV9,-,CASSVPTGTDTQYF,TGTGCCAGCAGCGTACCCACGGGCACAGATACGCAGTATTTT
TRBD2,TRBJ2-3,TRBV5-4,-,CASSPGLAAQMATQYF,TGTGCCAGCAGCCCGGGACTAGCGGCGCAAATGGCTACGCAGTATTTT
-,TRBJ1-2,TRBV2,-,CASVVGQDHGYTF,TGTGCCAGCGTGGTCGGGCAGGACCATGGCTACACCTTC
TRBD1,TRBJ2-7,TRBV7-2,-,CASSPQTGGRREQYF,TGTGCCAGCAGCCCCCAGACAGGGGGTCGTCGGGAGCAGTACTTC
-,TRBJ1-1,TRBV28,-,CASTSAPPQGTEAFF,TGTGCCAGCACCTCTGCCCCACCGCAAGGCACTGAAGCTTTCTTT
-,TRBJ1-1,TRBV5-1,once,CASSLWGGEATEAFF,TGCGCCAGCAGCTTGTGGGGAGGGGAGGCCACTGAAGCTTTCTTT
TRBD1,TRBJ2-2,TRBV5-1,once,CASSLSQGAGTGELFF,TGCGCCAGCAGCTTGAGTCAGGGGGCCGGCACCGGGGAGCTGTTTTTT
-,TRBJ1-1,TRBV7-2,-,CASSLQGDTEAFF,TGTGCCAGCAGCTTACAGGGCGACACTGAAGCTTTCTTT
-,TRBJ1-4,TRBV9,-,CASSPSMANEKLFF,TGTGCCAGCAGCCCCAGCATGGCTAATGAAAAACTGTTTTTT
-,TRBJ1-1,TRBV19,-,CASSIGEVNTEAFF,TGTGCCAGTAGTATCGGAGAAGTGAACACTGAAGCTTTCTTT
-,TRBJ1-2,TRBV2,-,CASSEAPQGEGYTF,TGTGCCAGCAGTGAAGCCCCCCAGGGTGAGGGCTACACCTTC
-,TRBJ1-5,TRBV28,-,CASTSGTIGLQPQHF,TGTGCCAGCACCTCGGGGACAATCGGGCTCCAGCCCCAGCATTTT
-,TRBJ1-2,TRBV2,-,CASSSLVGIYYGYTF,TGTGCCAGCAGCTCTCTAGTTGGGATATACTATGGCTACACCTTC
-,TRBJ2-1,TRBV28,-,CASRGAYNEQFF,TGTGCCAGCAGAGGGGCCTACAATGAGCAGTTCTTC
TRBD2,TRBJ2-7,TRBV4-2,-,CASSWGLAGNEQYF,TGTGCCAGCAGTTGGGGACTAGCGGGGAACGAGCAGTACTTC
TRBD1,TRBJ1-1,TRBV5-6,-,CASSFVDRMNTEAFF,TGTGCCAGCAGCTTTGTGGACAGGATGAACACTGAAGCTTTCTTT
-,TRBJ1-2,TRBV5-1,-,CASSLAGPYGYTF,TGCGCCAGCAGCTTGGCTGGGCCCTATGGCTACACCTTC
-,TRBJ1-5,TRBV28,-,CASIIAGYSNQPQHF,TGTGCCAGCATAATTGCCGGGTATAGCAATCAGCCCCAGCATTTT
-,TRBJ2-5,TRBV7-3,-,CASSPEGGAEAQYF,TGTGCCAGCAGCCCGGAGGGGGGCGCCGAAGCCCAGTACTTC
-,TRBJ2-3,TRBV9,-,CASSVVGILTDTQYF,TGTGCCAGCAGCGTAGTTGGGATTCTTACAGATACGCAGTATTTT
TRBD1,TRBJ1-2,TRBV6-6,-,CASSYPVTGYYGYTF,TGTGCCAGCAGTTACCCTGTGACAGGGTACTATGGCTACACCTTC